One sample yielded the 27 T cell receptor beta chains listed below, sequenced in a study of T cell responses to AZD1222 COVID-19 vaccine. Clones were read by immunoSEQ multiplex PCR, and TCRdb kept only the in-frame ones, dropping some. The sample holds 200,000 to 250,000 clones, around 94% seen once. The material was peripheral blood, obtained 28 days after the second dose of the MenACWY control vaccine. The receptor set was obtained from an adult who received the MenACWY meningococcal vaccine as a control.

The V call is TRBV27, the J call TRBJ2-7; TRBD2 matches at 8 bases. The CDR3 runs to 14 residues. V was clipped by 6 bases and J by 1 base; unmatched bases: 5. Germline V gene lookup returns CDR1 MNHEY and CDR2 SMNVEV (reference sequence). CDR3 residues: CASSSSGPSYEQYF. As DNA, the CDR3 is TGTGCCAGCAGCTCTAGCGGGCCTTCCTACGAGCAGTACTTC.

This clone was seen only a few times. The chain has TRBV7-8 and TRBJ2-7; D might be TRBD2 (6 bases). This CDR3 is 14 amino acids long. Trimming took 1 base from V and 3 from J, leaving 10 bases between them. Germline V gene sequence: CDR1 SGHVS, CDR2 FQNEAQ. The CDR3 reads CASSLGDSGYEQYF. The CDR3, as DNA: TGTGCCAGCAGCTTAGGAGATAGCGGCTACGAGCAGTACTTC.

The genes are TRBV5-1 and TRBJ2-7; maybe TRBD1 (5 bases). CDR3 length equals 14 residues. V was shortened by 0 bases and J by 3 bases, with 10 bases between the two germline ends. Germline V lookup: CDR1 SGHRS, CDR2 YFSETQ. The CDR3 is CASSLGGAYYEQYF. The CDR3 region has the DNA TGCGCCAGCAGCTTGGGTGGGGCCTACTACGAGCAGTACTTC.

The chain couples TRBV7-9 to TRBJ2-5; TRBD1 might be the D (5 bases). V was cut by 8 bases and J by 1 base, with 23 bases left in between. Germline V gene lookup returns CDR1 SEHNR and CDR2 FQNEAQ (reference sequence). CDR3 length: 17 residues. The CDR3 spells CASGLGRVFRGQETQYF. The DNA of the CDR3 is TGTGCCAGCGGCCTAGGCCGTGTGTTTAGGGGCCAAGAGACCCAGTACTTC.

J is TRBJ2-3 and V is TRBV24-1, with TRBD1 as a possible D gene (5 bases). This CDR3 is built from 13 residues. Trimming removed 7 bases at V and 2 bases at J, with 9 bases between. Looked up from germline, CDR1 is KGHDR and CDR2 is SFDVKD. The CDR3 sequence is CATSAGSTDTQYF. Written as DNA, the CDR3 is TGTGCCACCAGCGCAGGGTCCACAGATACGCAGTATTTT.

The chain employs TRBV28 and TRBJ1-5, with D unresolved. Between the trimmed V and J ends, which lost 7 bases and 5 bases, there was a span of 9 bases. The CDR3 extends over 12 amino acids. Germline V gene lookup returns CDR1 MDHEN and CDR2 SYDVKM. CDR3 region: CASNRWDQPQHF. The CDR3 coding sequence is TGTGCCAGCAACCGATGGGATCAGCCCCAGCATTTT.

The gene calls are TRBV2 and TRBJ2-5, with 8 nucleotides matching TRBD2. Germline V CDR1 and CDR2: SNHLY, FYNNEI. This CDR3 contains 14 residues. V trimming: 3 bases; J trimming: 5 bases; junction bases outside the gene matches: 5. The chain's CDR3 is CASSDAGGGETQYF. CDR3 sequence (DNA): TGTGCCAGCAGTGATGCGGGGGGAGGTGAGACCCAGTACTTC.

The gene calls are TRBV21-1 and TRBJ1-1; TRBD1 is the table's D call, not checked against the DNA. TRBV21-1 is termed a pseudogene. The CDR3 is 13 amino acids. The CDR3 protein is CASSKGCFPEAFF. The CDR3, as DNA: TGTGCCAGCAGTAAGGGGTGTTTCCCTGAAGCTTTCTTT.

The J gene is TRBJ1-1, the V gene TRBV19; D uncertain. CDR1 and CDR2 (germline): LNHDA, SQIVND (reference sequence). CDR3 size: 15 residues. The germline V and J ends were trimmed by 5 bases and 4 bases, with 17 bases remaining between them. The CDR3 DNA sequence: TGTGCCAGTAGTTTGGCCACCGGTGGGAGCACTGAAGCTTTCTTT. Amino acid sequence: CASSLATGGSTEAFF.

This rearrangement joins TRBV28 to TRBJ1-4; TRBD1 matches 10 bases. Germline CDR1 MDHEN, CDR2 SYDVKM. The V and J ends lost 8 bases and 1 base, in that order; junction bases with no gene match: 7. The CDR3 runs to 16 residues. CDR3 residues: CASAWDRGGTNEKLFF. In DNA, the CDR3 is TGTGCCAGCGCCTGGGACAGGGGTGGAACTAATGAAAAACTGTTTTTT.

This clone was counted once. This rearrangement joins TRBV24-1 to TRBJ1-4; possibly TRBD1 for D (6 bases). Germline-derived CDR1 and CDR2 are KGHDR and SFDVKD. The CDR3 has 11 amino acids. Trimming left V 10 bases short and J 7 bases short, with 9 bases between. CDR3 residues: CATMDSEKLFF. CDR3 sequence (DNA): TGTGCCACAATGGACAGTGAAAAACTGTTTTTT.

This sequence joins TRBV27 and TRBJ1-2; D possibly corresponds to TRBD1 (5 bases). Between the trimmed V and J ends, which lost 6 bases and 5 bases, there was a span of 13 bases. The CDR3 runs 13 residues. Per the germline V gene, CDR1 is MNHEY and CDR2 is SMNVEV (reference sequence). The CDR3, as DNA: TGTGCCAGCAGCCTTGGGGGTGGTTATGGCTACACCTTC. It encodes CASSLGGGYGYTF.

The chain combines TRBV6-2 or TRBV6-3 with TRBJ2-1; 8 positions match TRBD2. There are 15 residues in the CDR3. Germline trimming cut 2 bases from V and 8 bases from J; bases unmatched to any gene: 8. From germline, CDR1 is MNHEY and CDR2 SVGEGT. The CDR3 nucleotides are TGTGCCAGCAGTTACCGAGCGGGAGTCACGGATGAGCAGTTCTTC. Translating it yields CASSYRAGVTDEQFF.

This clone appeared once. The chain links TRBV28 to TRBJ1-1; maybe TRBD1 (6 bases). V lost 2 bases, J lost 1 base, and 17 bases lay in between. CDR1 MDHEN and CDR2 SYDVKM come from the germline V gene. The CDR3 contains 17 residues. The CDR3 sequence: CASSLNFGRGSNTEAFF. Written as DNA, the CDR3 is TGTGCCAGCAGTTTAAATTTCGGCAGGGGCTCGAACACTGAAGCTTTCTTT.

This rearrangement joins TRBV25-1 to TRBJ1-2; possibly TRBD1 for D (5 bases). Germline V gene lookup returns CDR1 MGHDK and CDR2 SYGVNS. CDR3 length: 14 amino acids. With 4 bases removed from V and 7 bases from J, the gap between germline ends came to 16 bases. CDR3: CASSVGTVLGGYTF. The CDR3 nucleotides read TGTGCCAGCAGTGTAGGGACGGTCCTTGGTGGCTACACCTTC.

This chain links TRBV5-6 with TRBJ2-7, with TRBD2 matching over 9 bases. The germline V gene has CDR1 SGHDT and CDR2 YYEEEE. After removal of 4 bases from V and 3 bases from J, the junction contained 2 bases not matched to a gene. The CDR3 is made up of 13 amino acids. The CDR3 nucleotides read TGTGCCAGCAGCCGGACTAGCGACTACGAGCAGTACTTC. This gives the protein CASSRTSDYEQYF.

This rearrangement joins TRBV28 to TRBJ2-3, with 7 bases lining up with TRBD2. Germline loops: CDR1 MDHEN, CDR2 SYDVKM. The length of the CDR3 is 15 residues. Unmatched junction bases numbered 12, after V lost 7 bases and J lost 5 bases. The CDR3 DNA follows: TGTGCCAGCATCGCAGCAGGGAGGGTTGGAGATACGCAGTATTTT. This codes for CASIAAGRVGDTQYF.

The chain employs TRBV7-9 and TRBJ2-2; 9 bases are shared with TRBD1. The junction had 5 bases not matched to a gene; V was cut back by 4 bases and J by 8 bases. CDR1 and CDR2 (germline): SEHNR, FQNEAQ (reference sequence). This CDR3 contains 14 residues. The CDR3 reads CASSYGTGTGELFF. CDR3 in DNA: TGTGCCAGCAGCTACGGGACAGGGACTGGGGAGCTGTTTTTT.

The V call is TRBV10-3, the J call TRBJ2-7; tentative D call: TRBD1 (6 bases). With 0 bases removed from V and 5 bases from J, the gap between germline ends came to 8 bases. Germline CDR1 is ENHRY and CDR2 is SYGVKD. The CDR3 runs 13 residues. CDR3 in DNA: TGTGCCATCAGTGAGTCCCAGGGGAACGAGCAGTACTTC. Translated: CAISESQGNEQYF.

The chain uses TRBV19 and TRBJ2-7, with TRBD1 matching over 7 bases. J lost 5 bases, V lost 6 bases, and 7 bases had no gene match. CDR3 size: 13 residues. Germline lookup yields CDR1 LNHDA and CDR2 SQIVND (reference sequence). The CDR3 DNA reads TGTGCCAGTAGGTTGACAGGGTTCGACGAGCAGTACTTC. It encodes CASRLTGFDEQYF.

The chain uses TRBV30 and TRBJ1-2, with a tentative D call TRBD1 (5 bases). The CDR3 has 13 amino acids. CDR1 and CDR2 (germline): GTSNPN, SVGIG (reference sequence). The V gene lost 1 base and the J gene lost 2 bases, with 8 bases spanning the gap. Here the CDR3 reads CAWSARQNYGYTF. CDR3 in DNA: TGTGCCTGGAGTGCCCGACAGAACTATGGCTACACCTTC.

The rearrangement links TRBV6-5 to TRBJ2-7; either TRBD1 or TRBD2 may supply D (5 bases each). Germline V lookup: CDR1 MNHEY, CDR2 SVGAGI. V was cut by 6 bases and J by 4 bases, with 13 bases left in between. The CDR3 loop spans 13 amino acids. CDR3 sequence reads: CASRAGSGYEQYF. The CDR3 DNA reads TGTGCCAGCAGAGCAGGGTCGGGGTACGAGCAGTACTTC.

This CDR3 reads CASSDNRGSMNYGYTF. CDR3 sequence (DNA): TGTGCCAGCAGCGACAACAGGGGCTCGATGAACTATGGCTACACCTTC. The chain recombines TRBV9 with TRBJ1-2; 7 positions agree with TRBD1. Germline CDR1 SGDLS, CDR2 YYNGEE. With 3 bases clipped from V and 2 bases from J, the junction kept 10 bases outside the gene matches. The CDR3 runs to 16 residues.

The chain uses TRBV18 and TRBJ1-1; 8 nucleotides line up with TRBD1. V lost 4 bases and J lost 3; bases outside the gene matches: 13. This CDR3 region has 17 residues. Germline V gene lookup returns CDR1 KGHSH and CDR2 LQKENI. CDR3 residues: CASSLNDRGRGDTEAFF. The CDR3, as DNA: TGTGCCAGCTCACTTAATGACAGGGGAAGGGGGGACACTGAAGCTTTCTTT.

This rearrangement joins TRBV6-5 to TRBJ1-5; D unresolved. V was pared by 7 bases and J by 4 bases, with 8 bases between. The germline CDR1 and CDR2 sequences are MNHEY and SVGAGI. This CDR3 has 12 amino acids. Here the CDR3 reads CASMEQNQPQHF. In nucleotides, the CDR3 is TGTGCCAGCATGGAACAAAATCAGCCCCAGCATTTT.

The rearrangement joins TRBV7-3 to TRBJ2-1, with 9 bases lining up with TRBD2. This CDR3 region has 15 residues. The J segment lost 7 bases and the V segment lost 7 bases, leaving 11 bases of the junction unmatched. Germline V lookup: CDR1 SGHTA, CDR2 FQGTGA. CDR3 amino acids: CASNLGGRAQNEQFF. DNA for the CDR3: TGTGCCAGCAACTTGGGCGGGAGGGCCCAAAATGAGCAGTTCTTC. The full variable domain, its missing parts supplied by reference TRBV7-3 and TRBJ2-1, is GAGVSQTPSNKVTEKGKYVELRCDPISGHTALYWYRQSLGQGPEFLIYFQGTGAADDSGLPNDRFFAVRPEGSVSTLKIQRTERGDSAVYLCASNLGGRAQNEQFFGPGTRLTVL.

A note on this clone: Other DNA sequences in this specimen translate into the identical CDR3. The rearrangement links TRBV7-2 to TRBJ2-7, with a weak D call TRBD2 (7 bases). This CDR3 has 15 residues. Germline V gene sequence: CDR1 SGHTA, CDR2 FQGNSA. The V gene lost 5 bases and the J gene lost 4 bases, with 18 bases spanning the gap. DNA for the CDR3: TGTGCCAGCAGCCCCACTTCGGGGGGCCTATACGAGCAGTACTTC. This codes for CASSPTSGGLYEQYF.